This is a list of T cell receptor beta chains from one sample in a study of blood T cell repertoires in COVID-19. Sequencing was performed with immunoSEQ multiplex PCR; in TCRdb, only in-frame clones are kept and a portion is missing. The data contain around 220,000 clones, approximately 90% of them seen just once; the ten biggest clones take up over 6%. The material sequenced was PBMCs or T cells enriched from blood (not recorded which). The receptors here all came from a woman aged 30 to 39 with acute COVID-19. Both conserved end residues are part of each CDR3. Fields, in order: V gene, CDR3 protein.

V gene: TRBV5-1; CDR3 protein: CASSVEYNEQFF
V gene: TRBV6-2/TRBV6-3; CDR3 protein: CASIPGQNQPQHF
V gene: TRBV19; CDR3 protein: CASSIWTASTDTQYF
V gene: TRBV29-1; CDR3 protein: CSARQGSQETQYF
V gene: TRBV7-9; CDR3 protein: CASSSKYRAGKSPNTEAFF
V gene: TRBV3-1/TRBV3-2; CDR3 protein: CASSLEDRPSYEQYF
V gene: TRBV20-1; CDR3 protein: CSARGSYEQYF
V gene: TRBV3-1/TRBV3-2; CDR3 protein: CASSQVRGETQYF
V gene: TRBV30; CDR3 protein: CAWRGVMDSPLHF
V gene: TRBV28; CDR3 protein: CASSSPTGGNSEAFF
V gene: TRBV3-1/TRBV3-2; CDR3 protein: CASSQTGTKGEKLFF
V gene: TRBV6-5; CDR3 protein: CASSYSGQVLETQYF
V gene: TRBV13; CDR3 protein: CASSLGYPDTQYF
V gene: TRBV28; CDR3 protein: CASSFLQGGEKLFF
V gene: TRBV11-2; CDR3 protein: CASSLDGTGDTQYF
V gene: TRBV5-1; CDR3 protein: CASSLALGAETQYF
V gene: TRBV5-1; CDR3 protein: CASSLADRGIRGAFF
V gene: TRBV5-1; CDR3 protein: CASSLARAYDEQYF
V gene: TRBV6-5; CDR3 protein: CASSSSPNYGYTF
V gene: TRBV6-5; CDR3 protein: CASSYRRQGSEQYF
V gene: TRBV28; CDR3 protein: CASSPAGGVNYGYTF
V gene: TRBV7-2; CDR3 protein: CASSTGLAGVHEQFF
V gene: TRBV27; CDR3 protein: CASMGGGSDTQYF
V gene: TRBV7-2; CDR3 protein: CASSPEVGQVYEQFF
V gene: TRBV19; CDR3 protein: CASSTNLQGTGELFF
V gene: TRBV2; CDR3 protein: CASRSSNTGELFF
V gene: TRBV7-9; CDR3 protein: CASSGADRDPYEQYF
V gene: TRBV29-1; CDR3 protein: CSVSQGISTDTQYF
V gene: TRBV4-2; CDR3 protein: CASSQARTGGTEAFF
V gene: TRBV6-5; CDR3 protein: CASSYSWQDNSPLHF
V gene: TRBV15; CDR3 protein: CATKQTLSRGNYGYTF
V gene: TRBV28; CDR3 protein: CASNEGQEYGYTF
V gene: TRBV5-4; CDR3 protein: CASSSPVNTEAFF
V gene: TRBV18; CDR3 protein: CASSPGQGNYGYTF
V gene: TRBV10-2; CDR3 protein: CASRTPTGNTIYF
V gene: TRBV7-8; CDR3 protein: CASSFRQVPTSDEQYF
V gene: TRBV5-5; CDR3 protein: CASTAMLGRGGNQPQHF
V gene: TRBV29-1; CDR3 protein: CSVVVRQTYNEQFF
V gene: TRBV7-8; CDR3 protein: CASRPLAGGLYNEQFF
V gene: TRBV7-9; CDR3 protein: CASSRTGNGNQPQHF
V gene: TRBV19; CDR3 protein: CASSIDTGGSSPLHF
V gene: TRBV6-5; CDR3 protein: CASSSGQGSLYGYTF
V gene: TRBV28; CDR3 protein: CASLTSGKQPQHF
V gene: TRBV2; CDR3 protein: CASSDGGASGSLETQYF
V gene: TRBV14; CDR3 protein: CASSLRGSEQYF
V gene: TRBV2; CDR3 protein: CASSFQGAYTDTQYF
V gene: TRBV7-9; CDR3 protein: CASSIAGGWFNSPLHF
V gene: TRBV7-8; CDR3 protein: CASSPRTGGNTIYF
V gene: TRBV19; CDR3 protein: CASSPREGRADTQYF
V gene: TRBV7-9; CDR3 protein: CASTPGVNQPQHF
V gene: TRBV19; CDR3 protein: CASSGTGPSPLHF
V gene: TRBV27; CDR3 protein: CASSFLAGPTDTQYF
V gene: TRBV18; CDR3 protein: CASSHRTSGGGNNEQFF
V gene: TRBV3-1/TRBV3-2; CDR3 protein: CASSHSGDRQPQHF
V gene: TRBV6-5; CDR3 protein: CASSFGQDQEQFF
V gene: TRBV27; CDR3 protein: CASSFLGDYEQYF
V gene: TRBV4-3; CDR3 protein: CASSQEGRPGKRFF